Presented here are 13 T cell receptor beta chains from one specimen sequenced in a study of OX40 agonist ivuxolimab in advanced cancers. Library prep was done by the immunoSEQ multiplex PCR assay. In its TCRdb copy, this immuneACCESS table keeps in-frame sequences only and misses some clones. Where compared with another copy, unresolved V genes explain less than half of these, and the others have no known cause. In all, the sample holds more than 65,000 clones, and around 88% of those were seen once. Clones ranked in the top ten supply roughly 0.59% of the sample. The source material was CD4+ or CD8+ T cells sorted from blood, sampled in a trial of the OX40 agonist ivuxolimab. Every receptor here comes from an adult with an advanced solid tumor such as melanoma, head and neck, liver or kidney cancer.

This rearrangement joins TRBV10-3 to TRBJ1-1, with D unresolved. V was trimmed by 4 bases and J by 1 base, leaving 7 bases between them. The CDR3 loop spans 13 amino acids. Looked up from germline, CDR1 is ENHRY and CDR2 is SYGVKD. This CDR3 is CAISGYSNTEAFF. The CDR3 coding sequence is TGTGCCATCAGTGGCTACTCGAACACTGAAGCTTTCTTT.

CDR3 in DNA: TGTGCCAGCAGCCCCACCAGACAGTCCGGGGAGCTGTTTTTT. Translated: CASSPTRQSGELFF. The genes are TRBV28 and TRBJ2-2, with D possibly TRBD1 on 5 matching bases. The CDR3 has 14 residues. Germline CDR1 MDHEN, CDR2 SYDVKM. The germline V and J ends were trimmed by 6 bases and 6 bases, with 14 bases remaining between them.

V usage is TRBV4-2 and J usage is TRBJ2-1; 7 bases are shared with TRBD2. The CDR3 totals 20 residues. Trimming took 1 base from V and 5 from J; bases not matched to a gene: 20. The germline gives CDR1 LGHNA, CDR2 YNFKEQ. The CDR3 loop reads CASSQVVSNIGGGPDNEQFF. The CDR3 region has the DNA TGTGCCAGCAGCCAAGTCGTTAGTAATATCGGCGGGGGTCCGGACAATGAGCAGTTCTTC.

The V gene is TRBV5-1, the J gene TRBJ2-3; D is possibly TRBD1 (5 bases). Germline V gene lookup returns CDR1 SGHRS and CDR2 YFSETQ. The CDR3 is 15 residues long. With 5 bases removed from V and 5 bases from J, the gap between germline ends came to 18 bases. The CDR3 region has the DNA TGCGCCAGCAGTTCTTCCGCAGGGTTCGAAGATACGCAGTATTTT. It codes for CASSSSAGFEDTQYF.

The gene calls are TRBV11-2 and TRBJ2-1; D is uncertain. Trimming stripped 3 bases from V and 1 base from J, with 13 bases between. Germline CDR1 is SGHAT and CDR2 is FQNNGV. CDR3 length equals 16 residues. In DNA form, the CDR3 reads TGTGCCAGCAGCTTTATGGAGCGTTGGTCCTACAATGAGCAGTTCTTC. Translation: CASSFMERWSYNEQFF.

The chain uses TRBV11-2 and TRBJ2-7, with TRBD2 as a possible D gene (6 bases). V was cut by 6 bases and J by 2 bases, with 11 bases left in between. The CDR3 is made up of 13 amino acids. Germline-derived CDR1 and CDR2 are SGHAT and FQNNGV. The CDR3 sequence: CASSYGLTYEQYF. CDR3 DNA: TGTGCCAGCAGTTATGGACTAACCTACGAGCAGTACTTC.

The rearrangement links TRBV28 to TRBJ2-1, with D perhaps TRBD1 (6 bases). The V and J ends lost 6 bases and 10 bases respectively, with 13 bases between them. Germline-derived CDR1 and CDR2 are MDHEN and SYDVKM. This CDR3 spans 12 amino acids. CDR3: CASRQGNMEQFF. The CDR3 nucleotides read TGTGCCAGCAGACAGGGTAATATGGAGCAGTTCTTC.

The chain links TRBV6-1 to TRBJ2-5; D is undetermined. Trimming cost V 3 bases and J 2 bases, with 13 bases left between them. The CDR3 has 15 amino acids. Germline CDR1 is MNHNS and CDR2 is SASEGT. As DNA, the CDR3 is TGTGCCAGCAGTGACGGACCTACGATGCAAGAGACCCAGTACTTC. It is translated as CASSDGPTMQETQYF.

This clone was seen more than once but under ten times. The chain employs TRBV28 and TRBJ1-2, with D possibly being TRBD1 (5 bases). The CDR3 contains 12 residues. From germline, CDR1 is MDHEN and CDR2 SYDVKM. Trimming pared 3 bases from V and 10 bases from J, leaving 12 bases between. This CDR3 is CASSLRGIVYTF. The CDR3 DNA reads TGTGCCAGCAGTTTGAGGGGAATCGTCTACACCTTC.

This clone appeared once. V gene TRBV6-5 combines with J gene TRBJ1-1; no reliable D call. The CDR3 covers 14 residues. Germline CDR1 reads MNHEY; CDR2 reads SVGAGI. V was pared by 4 bases and J by 1 base, with 10 bases between. The CDR3 here is CASSFRTGNTEAFF. In nucleotides, the CDR3 is TGTGCCAGCAGTTTCAGAACGGGGAACACTGAAGCTTTCTTT.

CDR3 DNA: TGTGCCAGTAGTAGCCGACAGGGGGCTAATGAAAAACTGTTTTTT. Its translation: CASSSRQGANEKLFF. This rearrangement joins TRBV19 to TRBJ1-4; TRBD1 matches 9 bases. This CDR3 is 15 amino acids long. Germline V gene data show CDR1 as LNHDA and CDR2 as SQIVND (reference sequence). With V trimmed by 4 bases and J by 3 bases, 3 bases remained unmatched.

The chain uses TRBV27 and TRBJ2-7, with 7 positions matching TRBD2. The V segment lost 2 bases and the J segment 4 bases; nucleotides outside the gene matches: 2. This CDR3 is built from 13 residues. Germline CDR1 MNHEY, CDR2 SMNVEV (reference sequence). The CDR3 sequence: CASSLGTIYEQYF. CDR3 DNA: TGTGCCAGCAGTTTAGGGACTATTTACGAGCAGTACTTC.

This clone appeared a few times. The chain recombines TRBV2 with TRBJ1-1; D gene unclear. Trimming shortened V by 5 bases and J by 6 bases, and 7 bases separated the two germline ends. CDR1 is SNHLY and CDR2 is FYNNEI in the germline V gene. The CDR3 runs 11 residues. CDR3 protein: CASSLGAEAFF. The DNA for the CDR3 is TGTGCCAGCAGTCTCGGGGCTGAAGCTTTCTTT.